The rows below give T cell receptor beta chains drawn from one sample of a study of T-cell memory formation after mild COVID-19. Each CDR3 protein is one row after TCRdb ran MiXCR on the 5' RACE reads. The sample lists 360,000 or so distinct CDR3 sequences; around 27% were seen once. Sequenced: PBMCs or a T cell subset sorted from them (not recorded which). The source of these receptors is an adult woman who had mild COVID-19 (a few samples of this study predate the infection). Cell type and time point are not known. CDR3s include the opening cysteine and the closing phenylalanine or tryptophan. D genes are given only for firm matches. The listing skips clone size in some rows; elsewhere it reads once, few, many or a size class.

v_call	j_call	clone_size	d_call	cdr3_nt	cdr3_aa
TRBV7-9	TRBJ2-7	.	.	TGTGCCAGCAGCCTAGGGGGGGTTTTCTACGAGCAGTACTTC	CASSLGGVFYEQYF
TRBV12-3/TRBV12-4	TRBJ1-5	few	.	TGTGCCAGCAGTTCCGACGGGGGCAACAATCAGCCCCAGCATTTT	CASSSDGGNNQPQHF
TRBV29-1	TRBJ2-1	.	TRBD1	TGCAGCGTTGAAGGAGGGACAGGCAGGCGGAATGAGCAGTTCTTC	CSVEGGTGRRNEQFF
TRBV2	TRBJ2-2	.	TRBD1	TGTGCCAGCAGTAGGGCCAGGGGGCTTGCGAACACCGGGGAGCTGTTTTTT	CASSRARGLANTGELFF
TRBV20-1	TRBJ2-1	.	.	TGCAGTGTGGCTCGGGGGTACAATGAGCAGTTCTTC	CSVARGYNEQFF
TRBV12-3/TRBV12-4	TRBJ2-1	few	TRBD2	TGTGCCAGCACCTCATGGGAGGGGAATTACAATGAGCAGTTCTTC	CASTSWEGNYNEQFF
TRBV18	TRBJ1-5	.	.	TGTGCCAGCTCACCGTCTGACAGGCTGATCAGCAATCAGCCCCAGCATTTT	CASSPSDRLISNQPQHF
TRBV6-1	TRBJ1-1	few	.	TGTGCCAGCAGTGAACAGGGGAGGGTTAACACTGAAGCTTTCTTT	CASSEQGRVNTEAFF
TRBV10-3	TRBJ2-1	.	.	TGTGACATCAGTGAGTCGCTCGGGGAGCTGGGCTACAATGAGCAGTTCTTC	CDISESLGELGYNEQFF
TRBV6-5	TRBJ2-5	.	TRBD2	TGTGCCAGCAGTCGTAGCGGGGGCTCAACGGAGACCCAGTACTTC	CASSRSGGSTETQYF
TRBV7-8	TRBJ1-1	.	TRBD1	TGTGCCAGCAGCTTAGGGGAGGGACAGGGGGCTGAAGCTTTCTTT	CASSLGEGQGAEAFF
TRBV12-3/TRBV12-4	TRBJ1-5	few	TRBD1	TGTGCCAGCGGGCCGACAGGGATCCCCAATCAGCCCCAGCATTTT	CASGPTGIPNQPQHF
TRBV7-9	TRBJ1-2	.	TRBD1	TGTGCCAGCAGCCCGGGACAGGGGACCTATAACTATGGCTACACCTTC	CASSPGQGTYNYGYTF
TRBV7-2	TRBJ2-5	many	.	TGTGCCAGCAGCACAGTTAGCGGAGCTCAAGAGACCCAGTACTTC	CASSTVSGAQETQYF
TRBV30	TRBJ1-1	few	TRBD1	TGTGCCTGGATCCGGGACAGGGCTACCCGCACTGAAGCTTTCTTT	CAWIRDRATRTEAFF
TRBV29-1	TRBJ2-7	.	TRBD1	TGCAGCGCTAGACAGGGATCCTACGAGCAGTACTTC	CSARQGSYEQYF
TRBV5-1	TRBJ2-7	.	.	TGCGCCAGCAGCTCCTCGATGGTCCACGAGCAGTACTTC	CASSSSMVHEQYF
TRBV27	TRBJ2-1	.	TRBD2	TGTGCCAGCAGTTTCCCATTAGCGGGAGGATTTGGCAATGAGCAGTTCTTC	CASSFPLAGGFGNEQFF
TRBV7-9	TRBJ2-1	.	.	TGTGCCAGCTGGGCGGCGACGGTCAGCAGCTCCTACAATGAGCAGTTCTTC	CASWAATVSSSYNEQFF
TRBV5-5	TRBJ2-2	few	.	TGTGCCAGCATCCCGACAGGCACCGGGGAGCTGTTTTTT	CASIPTGTGELFF
TRBV4-2	TRBJ2-5	few	TRBD1	TGTGCCAGCAGCCACGGGACAGCGGAACAAGAGACCCAGTACTTC	CASSHGTAEQETQYF
TRBV3-1	TRBJ2-1	few	TRBD2	TGTGCCAGCAGCCAAGGAGCGGGGCCCACCCACAATGAGCAGTTCTTC	CASSQGAGPTHNEQFF
TRBV20-1	TRBJ1-1	once	TRBD1	TGCAGTGCTAGAGATTGGACAGGTGAAGCTTTCTTT	CSARDWTGEAFF
TRBV6-5	TRBJ1-5	few	.	TGTGCCAGCAGCCCCCTCCCGGCCGATAATCAGCCCCAGCATTTT	CASSPLPADNQPQHF
TRBV5-5	TRBJ2-7	many	TRBD1	TGTGCCAGCAGCCCCCGGGACAGGGGCTACGAGCAGTACTTC	CASSPRDRGYEQYF
TRBV15	TRBJ2-3	.	.	TGTGCCACCAGCAGAGTTACAGGGAACACAGATACGCAGTATTTT	CATSRVTGNTDTQYF
TRBV5-1	TRBJ2-2	.	.	TGCGCCAGCAGCGCTAGGGGGGCGAACACCGGGGAGCTGTTTTTT	CASSARGANTGELFF
TRBV5-5	TRBJ2-7	.	TRBD1	TGTGCCAGCAGCCCGACAGGGGGTTATCAGGAGCAGTACTTC	CASSPTGGYQEQYF
TRBV5-1	TRBJ2-2	.	TRBD2	TGCGCCAGCAGCCTAGCGGGCAGGGGCACCGGGGAGCTGTTTTTT	CASSLAGRGTGELFF
TRBV5-5	TRBJ1-2	few	.	TGTGCCAGCAGCTTGGCGGTCGGGGTTGGCTATGGCTACACCTTC	CASSLAVGVGYGYTF
TRBV4-3	TRBJ2-1	few	.	TGCGCCAGCAGCGAGGGGGTCTGGAATGAGCAGTTCTTC	CASSEGVWNEQFF
TRBV18	TRBJ1-1	.	.	TGTGCCAGCTCCCCCGTGCCCGCGAACACTGAAGCTTTCTTT	CASSPVPANTEAFF
TRBV12-3/TRBV12-4	TRBJ2-7	.	TRBD1	TGTGCCAGCAGTGAGGCCGGGACAGGGATCTACGAGCAGTACTTC	CASSEAGTGIYEQYF
TRBV7-9	TRBJ2-1	.	.	TGTGCCATCGCCATTGGGGAGAGAAGGTACAACGATGAGCAGTTCTTC	CAIAIGERRYNDEQFF
TRBV7-8	TRBJ2-2	few	TRBD1	TGTGCCAGCAGCTTAGCGTATATAAACAGGGGCCGGGAGCTGTTTTTT	CASSLAYINRGRELFF
TRBV24-1	TRBJ2-7	few	.	TGTGCCACCTCGGACGACTACGAGCAGTACTTC	CATSDDYEQYF
TRBV25-1	TRBJ2-1	.	.	TGTGCCAGCAGTGACGCGGGGCCAGCCTACAATGAGCAGTTCTTC	CASSDAGPAYNEQFF
TRBV6-6	TRBJ2-7	.	TRBD2	TGTGCCAGCAGAGTCACCGGGACTAGCGGTCTCGGGCACGAGCAGTACTTC	CASRVTGTSGLGHEQYF
TRBV7-9	TRBJ1-2	few	.	TGTGCCAGCAGCTTAGCAGGGCCTGGCTACACCTTC	CASSLAGPGYTF
TRBV5-5	TRBJ2-5	.	.	TGTGCCAGCAAATCTTACCTTATAGAAGAGACCCAGTACTTC	CASKSYLIEETQYF
TRBV5-5	TRBJ1-1	medium-sized	.	TGTGCCAGCAGCTCGCAGGGTACTGAAGCTTTCTTT	CASSSQGTEAFF
TRBV18	TRBJ2-7	.	.	TGTGCCAGCTCACCACCGGGAGGGACAGGAGACTACGAGCAGTACTTC	CASSPPGGTGDYEQYF
TRBV7-8	TRBJ2-4	.	.	TGTGCCAGCAGCTATTTGGACAGAGTTAAAAACATTCAGTACTTC	CASSYLDRVKNIQYF
TRBV7-9	TRBJ2-2	.	.	TGTGCCAGCAGCTTGGGGAAAAAGGTCGGGGAGCTGTTTTTT	CASSLGKKVGELFF
TRBV12-3/TRBV12-4	TRBJ2-5	few	.	TGTGCCAGCAGTTCCCCCGCGGTTAGCGGAGGGGAGACCCAGTACTTC	CASSSPAVSGGETQYF
TRBV5-1	TRBJ2-7	.	TRBD1	TGCGCCAGCAGCTTGGGAGACCAGGGGGCATGGACCTACGAGCAGTACTTC	CASSLGDQGAWTYEQYF
TRBV5-1	TRBJ1-2	.	.	TGCGCCAGCAGCCCTAAGACAGATAACTATGGCTACACCTTC	CASSPKTDNYGYTF
TRBV12-3/TRBV12-4	TRBJ2-3	.	.	TGTGCCAGCAGTGCCCCCAGTTTCGATACGCAGTATTTT	CASSAPSFDTQYF